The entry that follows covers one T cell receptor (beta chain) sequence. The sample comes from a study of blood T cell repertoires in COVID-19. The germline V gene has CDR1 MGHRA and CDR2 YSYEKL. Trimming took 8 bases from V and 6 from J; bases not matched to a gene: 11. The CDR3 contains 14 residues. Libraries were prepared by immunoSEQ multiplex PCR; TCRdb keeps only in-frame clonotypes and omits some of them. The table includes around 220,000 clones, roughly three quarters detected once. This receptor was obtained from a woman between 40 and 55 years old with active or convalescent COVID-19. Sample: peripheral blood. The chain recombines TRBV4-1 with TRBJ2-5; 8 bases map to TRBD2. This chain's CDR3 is CASGLSSGGKTQYF. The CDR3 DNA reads TGCGCCAGCGGATTAAGCAGCGGGGGAAAGACCCAGTACTTC.